The 2 T cell receptor beta chains below were found in one sample sequenced in a study of cytomegalovirus exposure and HLA in healthy donors. The PCR used 60 Vbeta and 13 Jbeta primers. Some clones are missing from TCRdb's copy, which holds only in-frame ones; the method was immunoSEQ multiplex PCR. Of around 130,000 clones detected, 65% to 75% appear once; the ten largest clones hold 5.5% to 7%. The sequenced sample was PBMCs. These receptors were collected from a middle-aged man in good health and CMV-seropositive.

The chain recombines TRBV2 with TRBJ2-1, with 9 bases identical to TRBD1. Trimming at V came to 8 bases and at J to 4 bases, leaving 3 bases not matched to a gene. CDR3 length equals 13 residues. Germline V CDR1 and CDR2: SNHLY, FYNNEI. This CDR3 is CASGTGWYNEQFF. CDR3 nucleotide sequence: TGTGCCAGCGGGACAGGGTGGTACAATGAGCAGTTCTTC.

There are a few counts of this clone. The CDR3 reads CASNRGGRRGSGANVLTF. CDR3 nucleotides: TGTGCCAGCAACCGGGGGGGGCGCCGGGGCTCTGGGGCCAACGTCCTGACTTTC. The chain couples TRBV28 to TRBJ2-6, with 8 bases lining up with TRBD2. There are 18 residues in the CDR3. J was trimmed by 0 bases and V by 7 bases; bases with no gene match: 11. Germline CDR1 and CDR2: MDHEN and SYDVKM.